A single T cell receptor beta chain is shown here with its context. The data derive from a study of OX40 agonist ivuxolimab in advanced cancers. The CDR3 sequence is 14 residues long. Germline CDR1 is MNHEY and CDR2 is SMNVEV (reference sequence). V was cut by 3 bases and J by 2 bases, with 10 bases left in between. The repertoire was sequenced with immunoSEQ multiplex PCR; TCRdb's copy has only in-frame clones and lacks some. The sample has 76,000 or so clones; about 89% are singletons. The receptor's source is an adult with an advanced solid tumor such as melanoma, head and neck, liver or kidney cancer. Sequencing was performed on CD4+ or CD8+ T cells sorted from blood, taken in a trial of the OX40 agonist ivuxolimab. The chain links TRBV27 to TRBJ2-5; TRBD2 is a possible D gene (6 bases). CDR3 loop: CASSFGAGQETQYF. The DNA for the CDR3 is TGTGCCAGCAGTTTTGGGGCGGGGCAAGAGACCCAGTACTTC.